The present TCR beta chain was sequenced within a study of blood T cell repertoires in COVID-19 (dated by TCRdb to the early 2020s). With respect to the entire study: The collaborator samples originated in the United States, Italy and Spain and spanned the acute and convalescent phases of COVID-19. Nearly every sample came with metadata listing a de-identified subject ID, COVID-19 status, age in years and sex. The material from the prospective study consisted of cDNA or gDNA derived from T cells, B-cell-depleted T cells, or PBMCs. Subjects who had been exposed to COVID-19, were actively infected with it, or had recovered from it provided the deeply sampled blood TCRbeta repertoires that made up the dataset. The repertoires were released in a freely available public database meant as a resource for research on the immune response to SARS-CoV-2. Samples came from the ongoing ImmuneRACE study (first 160 participants) plus 1,254 subjects from 6 global collaborators. Where available, HLA class I and class II types were obtained from metadata supplied by the sample provider rather than from assay-based typing.

This clone was found a few times. Its specific antigen is unknown. Per-base quality was not reported, and no clone a single base away is much larger than it. The paper's findings and limits, for the study overall: The quantity of clinical and demographic metadata differed by source and by participant and was supplied without curation.

TCRbeta CDR3 regions were amplified from genomic DNA by means of the immunoSEQ Assay, a bias-controlled multiplex PCR. Per the original workflow: The number of nucleated cells in each sample was estimated from the amplification of reference gene primers within the assay. To quantify the absolute abundance of each unique TCRbeta CDR3 rearrangement, sequence reads were collapsed and filtered. For each sample, productive Simpson clonality was calculated by taking the square root of Simpson's diversity index across productive rearrangements. TCRdb retrieved this table from immuneACCESS and kept in-frame rearrangements only. Not all clones are present; in checked studies, unresolved V genes account for under half, and no reason is known for the remainder. From that table come the V and J calls and clone size; the DNA was used to work out D and trimming. Within this sample are more than 60,000 clones, with 86% of them counted one time only. The top ten clonotypes cover 6.3% of the sample.

CDR1 and CDR2 were assigned from the germline V gene as SNHLY and FYNNEI. Reading from cysteine to phenylalanine, the CDR3 counts 15 amino acids. The kept DNA is CDR3 alone, 45 bases in frame from the first base. At the junction V is shortened by 3 bases and J by 2 bases, with 11 bases in between. One collaborating source in Seattle enrolled patients while the patients were actively infected and followed the patients over time throughout the course of disease. Each collaborating institution followed its own protocols to collect whole blood in K2EDTA tubes. For TCRbeta analysis, collaborators shipped samples in one of three forms: frozen whole blood, isolated PBMCs, or DNA extracted from either of those sample types.

The chain joins TRBV2 to TRBJ1-3; the D region possibly corresponds to TRBD1 (6 bases align). The sequenced sample was peripheral blood. The TCR was taken from a man older than 75 with COVID-19, enrolled during active disease. The base sequence is TGTGCCAGCAGTGACAGCCAGGGGCCTGGAAACACCATATATTTT. It encodes CASSDSQGPGNTIYF.